The 23 T cell receptor beta chains below were found in one sample sequenced in a study of blood T cells in healthy people across ages. The use of a sample-barcoded 5' primer and a J-beta primer mix characterized a second PCR of about 7 to 12 cycles. A single record per CDR3 protein comes from TCRdb applying MiXCR to the 5' RACE reads. The sample consists of hundreds of thousands of distinct CDR3 sequences, approximately 59% of them appearing once. Sequenced material: blood. These receptors originate from a man aged 60-69 years in good health.

This clonotype was seen a few times. The V and J genes are TRBV3-1 and TRBJ2-5; D unclear. Germline V gives CDR1 LGHDT, CDR2 YNNKEL (reference sequence). With 4 bases removed from V and 7 bases from J, the gap between germline ends came to 19 bases. CDR3 size: 15 residues. DNA for the CDR3: TGTGCCAGCAGCCCCGATGTGGCCAGATCGGGGACCCAGTACTTC. Residues: CASSPDVARSGTQYF.

This clonotype was counted only a few times. V gene TRBV18 combines with J gene TRBJ2-7; 7 bases agree with TRBD1. Trimming took 6 bases from V and 0 from J; bases not matched to a gene: 5. Germline V gene data show CDR1 as KGHSH and CDR2 as LQKENI. The CDR3 has 14 amino acids. The CDR3 protein is CASSRDRNSYEQYF. The CDR3 coding sequence is TGTGCCAGCTCCCGGGACAGAAACTCCTACGAGCAGTACTTC.

Turning to this clonotype: Relative to the germline gene, one junction end is altered; a read error may explain this. The V call is TRBV18, the J call TRBJ2-1; 11 nucleotides agree with TRBD2. CDR3 length: 16 amino acids. The germline V gene encodes CDR1 KGHSH and CDR2 LQKENI. CDR3 protein: CASSRSGLAASNEQFF. The CDR3, as DNA: TGTGCCAGCTCACGATCGGGACTAGCGGCGTCTAATGAGCAGTTTTTC.

A note on this clonotype: A much larger clone differs from this one at a single base, so this may be a read error. J is TRBJ2-3 and V is TRBV12-3 or TRBV12-4; TRBD2 matches at 9 bases. CDR3 length: 13 residues. CDR3 sequence (DNA): TGTGCCTGCAGCTCAAACCTAGCGGGGACGCAGTATTTT. The encoded protein is CACSSNLAGTQYF.

This clonotype occurred a few times. V usage is TRBV20-1 and J usage is TRBJ2-1; 8 bases fit TRBD1. Germline V CDR1 and CDR2: DFQATT, SNEGSKA (reference sequence). V shed 3 bases and J 8 bases; nucleotides not matched to a gene: 9. The CDR3 has 14 amino acids. The CDR3 coding sequence is TGCAGTGCTAGTGATGGGACAGGAAGGGATGAGCAGTTCTTC. This gives the protein CSASDGTGRDEQFF.

This chain links TRBV6-5 with TRBJ1-2; a weak D match, TRBD1 (5 bases). CDR3 length equals 13 residues. Trimming removed 5 bases from V and 4 bases from J, with 11 bases in between. Germline assignment: CDR1 MNHEY and CDR2 SVGAGI. CDR3: CASSRYDSYGYTF. Written as DNA, the CDR3 is TGTGCCAGCAGTCGCTACGACAGCTATGGCTACACCTTC.

The chain uses TRBV12-5 and TRBJ2-3, with TRBD2 as a possible D gene (5 bases). The CDR3 sequence is 16 residues long. Germline V CDR1 and CDR2: LGHNT, FRNRAP. V lost 6 bases, J lost 0 bases, and 16 bases lay in between. This CDR3 reads CASGRLPGSSTDTQYF. In nucleotides, the CDR3 is TGTGCTAGTGGCAGACTGCCGGGATCTAGCACAGATACGCAGTATTTT.

Of note for this clonotype: The junction and the germline gene differ at one end; a read error may be behind it. This rearrangement joins TRBV7-9 to TRBJ2-5; possible D gene TRBD1, 6 bases. Germline V gene sequence: CDR1 SEHNR, CDR2 FQNEAQ (reference sequence). The CDR3 spans 18 residues. In nucleotides, the CDR3 is TGTGCCAGCAGCTTAACGGGTAGCGCTCAGGGGTTCCAAGAGACCCAGCACTTC. It translates to CASSLTGSAQGFQETQHF.

This clonotype was observed a handful of times. The chain links TRBV7-8 to TRBJ2-7, with 7 positions matching TRBD1. Losses at the gene ends were 4 bases for V and 0 bases for J; bases not matched to a gene: 9. The CDR3 extends over 16 amino acids. The germline CDR1 and CDR2 sequences are SGHVS and FQNEAQ. CDR3 region: CASSSPEDRRSYEQYF. The CDR3 region has the DNA TGTGCCAGCAGCTCACCAGAGGACAGGCGCTCCTACGAGCAGTACTTC.

J is TRBJ1-6 and V is TRBV20-1, with 7 bases matching TRBD1. CDR3 length: 13 residues. Trimming took 3 bases from V and 6 from J; bases not matched to a gene: 2. Germline CDR1 is DFQATT and CDR2 is SNEGSKA (reference sequence). Here the CDR3 DNA reads TGCAGTGCTAGGGGACAGATTAATTCACCCCTCCACTTT. Amino acids: CSARGQINSPLHF.

This clonotype was seen a handful of times. The V and J genes are TRBV5-1 and TRBJ2-1; 11 nucleotides align to TRBD2. J gave up 3 bases and V 4 bases, and 6 bases lay outside the gene matches. Germline-derived CDR1 and CDR2 are SGHRS and YFSETQ. There are 16 residues in the CDR3. The CDR3 region is CASSQEGTSGYNEQFF. The CDR3, as DNA: TGCGCCAGCAGCCAAGAAGGGACTAGCGGCTACAATGAGCAGTTCTTC.

The rearrangement joins TRBV3-1 to TRBJ1-1; tentative D call: TRBD1 (5 bases). This CDR3 is 14 amino acids long. Between the trimmed V and J ends, which lost 1 base and 7 bases, there was a span of 13 bases. Germline lookup yields CDR1 LGHDT and CDR2 YNNKEL (reference sequence). The CDR3 reads CASSQVPTVLEAFF. Written as DNA, the CDR3 is TGTGCCAGCAGCCAAGTTCCGACAGTCCTTGAAGCTTTCTTT.

This clonotype turned up a few times. CDR3 bases: TGTGCCAGCAGCTTAATCCCAGGCGAGCAGTACTTC. Protein: CASSLIPGEQYF. V is TRBV7-9 and J is TRBJ2-7; no definite D call. CDR3 size: 12 residues. Germline V CDR1 and CDR2: SEHNR, FQNEAQ (reference sequence). Trimming took 2 bases from V and 6 from J, leaving 8 bases between them.

Only one count was recorded for this clonotype. The rearrangement links TRBV20-1 to TRBJ1-2, with unresolved D. CDR1 and CDR2 from the germline V gene are DFQATT and SNEGSKA (reference sequence). CDR3 size: 11 residues. Trimming stripped 6 bases from V and 4 bases from J, with 9 bases between. CDR3 nucleotides: TGCAGTGCCCAAGGAGGCTATGGCTACACCTTC. Translation gives CSAQGGYGYTF.

V is TRBV3-1 and J is TRBJ1-2; D gene unclear. CDR1 LGHDT and CDR2 YNNKEL come from the germline V gene (reference sequence). The CDR3 has 15 amino acids. V shed 7 bases and J shed 1 base, with 16 bases lying between them. CDR3 in DNA: TGTGCCAGCACGAGAGCGGGCGCGGATAACTATGGCTACACCTTC. The encoded protein is CASTRAGADNYGYTF.

This clonotype was detected many times. The rearrangement joins TRBV11-2 to TRBJ2-5; no clear D. The germline gives CDR1 SGHAT, CDR2 FQNNGV. CDR3 length: 15 amino acids. Between the trimmed V and J ends, which lost 0 bases and 2 bases, there was a span of 10 bases. The CDR3 loop reads CASSLDRAQQETQYF. Written as DNA, the CDR3 is TGTGCCAGCAGCTTAGATAGGGCCCAACAAGAGACCCAGTACTTC. Together with reference TRBV11-2 and TRBJ2-5, the CDR3 gives the full variable domain: EAGVAQSPRYKIIEKRQSVAFWCNPISGHATLYWYQQILGQGPKLLIQFQNNGVVDDSQLPKDRFSAERLKGVDSTLKIQPAKLEDSAVYLCASSLDRAQQETQYFGPGTRLLVL.

The V gene is TRBV6-2 or TRBV6-3, the J gene TRBJ2-5; D possibly corresponds to TRBD2 (6 bases). CDR3 length: 17 residues. Trimming left V 6 bases short and J 1 base short, with 21 bases between. Germline CDR1 reads MNHEY; CDR2 reads SVGEGT. The CDR3 nucleotides read TGTGCCAGCAGCCCTACGCGGGGTAGAGGGCCCCAAGAGACCCAGTACTTC. This codes for CASSPTRGRGPQETQYF.

The gene calls are TRBV14 and TRBJ2-1; 11 nucleotides match TRBD2. Trimming took 4 bases from V and 13 from J; bases not matched to a gene: 9. The CDR3 consists of 14 residues. Germline V gives CDR1 SGHDN, CDR2 FVKESK. CDR3 bases: TGTGCCAGCAGCCGCCCTACTAGCGGGGGAAGACAGTTCTTC. Encoded protein: CASSRPTSGGRQFF.

With respect to this clonotype: One base away lies a much larger clone, so this may be a sequencing read error. Written as DNA, the CDR3 is TGCGCCAGCAGTGGGACCGGGACTAGCTCCTACAATGAGCAGTACTTC. Its translation is CASSGTGTSSYNEQYF. V is TRBV10-2 and J is TRBJ2-1, with TRBD2 identical over 9 bases. The J call may be incorrect, as the DNA end agrees better with TRBJ2-7. The CDR3 is 16 residues long. The germline V gene has CDR1 WSHSY and CDR2 SAAADI.

CDR3 DNA: TGTGCCAGCAGTCTTGTCGGGACCAATGAGCAGTTCTTC. Protein product: CASSLVGTNEQFF. The chain has TRBV12-3 or TRBV12-4 and TRBJ2-1; D could derive from TRBD1 or TRBD2 (5 bases each). This CDR3 contains 13 residues. Trimming left V 5 bases short and J 6 bases short, with 11 bases between.

The DNA of the CDR3 is TGCAGCGTTGCACTGGGGCTTAACTATGGCTACACCTTC. Protein sequence: CSVALGLNYGYTF. V usage is TRBV29-1 and J usage is TRBJ1-2, with D tentatively TRBD1 (5 bases). Trimming shortened V by 4 bases and J by 1 base, and 10 bases separated the two germline ends. CDR1 is SQVTM and CDR2 is ANQGSEA in the germline V gene. This CDR3 is built from 13 residues.

This CDR3 reads CAISESTGSETQYF. As DNA, the CDR3 is TGTGCCATCAGTGAGTCGACAGGGTCAGAGACCCAGTACTTC. The chain is built from TRBV10-3 and TRBJ2-5; 7 bases fit TRBD1. The germline CDR1 and CDR2 sequences are ENHRY and SYGVKD. The CDR3 is 14 residues long. V shed 0 bases, J shed 4 bases, and the junction held 2 bases outside the gene matches.

The chain combines TRBV6-2 or TRBV6-3 with TRBJ2-1; D possibly matches TRBD1 or TRBD2 (5 bases each). Looked up from germline, CDR1 is MNHEY and CDR2 is SVGEGT. V gave up 6 bases and J gave up 12 bases, with 15 bases separating them. The CDR3 spans 12 residues. CDR3 sequence reads: CASSGDGFGQFF. The CDR3 bases are TGTGCCAGCAGCGGGGACGGTTTCGGGCAGTTCTTC.